Each of the 18 T cell receptor beta chains below was sequenced from the same sample in a study of cytomegalovirus exposure and HLA in healthy donors. The PCR made use of 60 Vbeta and 13 Jbeta primers. This table comes from immunoSEQ multiplex PCR, and its TCRdb copy is limited to in-frame clones, with some not included. The sample records 150,000 to 200,000 clones, around 75% being singletons. Material for sequencing was PBMCs. These receptors were collected from a man aged 18 to 30 in good health and CMV-seropositive.

CDR3 loop: CASSPGTGNNYGYTF. In nucleotides, the CDR3 is TGCGCCAGCAGCCCTGGGACAGGAAATAACTATGGCTACACCTTC. V and J are TRBV5-1 and TRBJ1-2; 8 bases match TRBD1. Germline loops: CDR1 SGHRS, CDR2 YFSETQ. The CDR3 consists of 15 residues. Germline trimming cut 4 bases from V and 1 base from J; bases unmatched to any gene: 6.

This clone was detected a few times. This chain joins TRBV10-3 and TRBJ1-1, with D perhaps matching TRBD1 (5 bases). V was clipped by 3 bases and J by 2 bases, with 13 bases between them. From germline, CDR1 is ENHRY and CDR2 SYGVKD. The CDR3 is 15 amino acids. The CDR3 nucleotides read TGTGCCATCAGTGAAGGGGAAAGACGTAACACTGAAGCTTTCTTT. Residues: CAISEGERRNTEAFF.

The chain uses TRBV2 and TRBJ1-2; D remains ambiguous. This CDR3 region has 15 residues. V dropped 0 bases and J dropped 8 bases, with 16 bases sitting between them. The germline gives CDR1 SNHLY, CDR2 FYNNEI. The CDR3 DNA is TGTGCCAGCAGTGAAGCGCAACCGGAGGGAGGCGGCTACACCTTC. It translates to CASSEAQPEGGGYTF.

This rearrangement joins TRBV10-3 to TRBJ2-3; 10 nucleotides agree with TRBD2. The CDR3 covers 15 residues. From germline, CDR1 is ENHRY and CDR2 SYGVKD. V dropped 4 bases and J dropped 2; count of bases not matched to a gene: 3. The CDR3 nucleotides read TGTGCCATCAGTGGGCTAGCGGGGGACACAGATACGCAGTATTTT. Protein: CAISGLAGDTDTQYF.

The CDR3 reads CASSSQTSGRGHTGELFF. CDR3 DNA: TGTGCCAGCAGCTCGCAGACTAGCGGGAGGGGACACACCGGGGAGCTGTTTTTT. The chain recombines TRBV11-2 with TRBJ2-2; 14 nucleotides agree with TRBD2. The CDR3 has 18 residues. The ends lost 4 bases at V and 3 bases at J; junction bases unmatched: 7. The germline V gene encodes CDR1 SGHAT and CDR2 FQNNGV.

V usage is TRBV5-1 and J usage is TRBJ1-4, with 8 bases aligning to TRBD1. Trimming at V came to 3 bases and at J to 8 bases, leaving 12 bases not matched to a gene. This CDR3 region has 16 residues. Germline V CDR1 and CDR2: SGHRS, YFSETQ. CDR3 nucleotides: TGCGCCAGCAGCTGGGAGCAGGGACAGGAAAGAGAAAAACTGTTTTTT. It encodes CASSWEQGQEREKLFF.

This chain joins TRBV5-6 and TRBJ2-5; perhaps TRBD1 as D (6 bases). V shed 1 base and J shed 4 bases, with 23 bases lying between them. Germline V gene sequence: CDR1 SGHDT, CDR2 YYEEEE. The CDR3 has 18 amino acids. The CDR3 reads CASSLNRLAGESVETQYF. For the CDR3, the DNA is TGTGCCAGCAGCTTGAATCGGTTGGCAGGGGAGTCGGTAGAGACCCAGTACTTC. Using reference TRBV5-6 and TRBJ2-5 for the parts outside the CDR3, the full variable domain is DAGVTQSPTHLIKTRGQQVTLRCSPKSGHDTVSWYQQALGQGPQFIFQYYEEEERQRGNFPDRFSGHQFPNYSSELNVNALLLGDSALYLCASSLNRLAGESVETQYFGPGTRLLVL.

This clone was seen a few times. The V and J genes are TRBV2 and TRBJ2-6; maybe TRBD1 (5 bases). Germline V gene sequence: CDR1 SNHLY, CDR2 FYNNEI. V lost 3 bases, J lost 1 base, and 13 bases lay in between. The length of the CDR3 is 17 residues. DNA of the CDR3: TGTGCCAGCAGTGACTGGTCAAGACAGTCTGGGGCCAACGTCCTGACTTTC. The encoded protein is CASSDWSRQSGANVLTF.

The chain couples TRBV27 to TRBJ1-2, with 7 bases aligning to TRBD1. Trimming removed 5 bases from V and 2 bases from J; junction bases left unmatched: 2. This CDR3 region has 13 residues. The germline CDR1 and CDR2 sequences are MNHEY and SMNVEV (reference sequence). In DNA, the CDR3 is TGTGCCAGCAGTCCGACAGGGAACTATGGCTACACCTTC. This sequence encodes CASSPTGNYGYTF.

This rearrangement joins TRBV2 to TRBJ2-7; perhaps TRBD1 as D (7 bases). Looked up from germline, CDR1 is SNHLY and CDR2 is FYNNEI. V lost 6 bases, J lost 7 bases, and 16 bases lay in between. This CDR3 region has 13 residues. DNA of the CDR3: TGTGCCAGCAGCGGCAGGGGGGTTAAAGAGCAGTACGTC. It is translated as CASSGRGVKEQYV.

As for this clone: One end of the junction fails to match germline, which may point to a read error. V and J are TRBV7-7 and TRBJ2-1, with 8 bases fitting TRBD2. This CDR3 spans 16 amino acids. CDR1 and CDR2 from the germline V gene are SSHAT and FNYEAQ (reference sequence). DNA of the CDR3: TGTGCTAGCAGCCCCTATGGGGCTAGCGGGCTCAATGAGCAGTTCTTC. Its protein is CASSPYGASGLNEQFF. The variable domain in full, completed from reference TRBV7-7 and TRBJ2-1, reads GAGVSQSPRYKVTKRGQDVTLRCDPISSHATLYWYQQALGQGPEFLTYFNYEAQPDKSGLPSDRFSAERPEGSISTLTIQRTEQRDSAMYRCASSPYGASGLNEQFFGPGTRLTVL.

The rearrangement joins TRBV5-1 to TRBJ1-1; D unresolved. V lost 2 bases and J lost 1, with 9 bases in between. CDR3 length equals 14 residues. From germline, CDR1 is SGHRS and CDR2 YFSETQ. The CDR3 DNA reads TGCGCCAGCAGCTTTTCGAGGTCGAACACTGAAGCTTTCTTT. Translating gives CASSFSRSNTEAFF.

The chain joins TRBV5-3 to TRBJ1-4; 10 bases match TRBD1. Being an ORF, TRBV5-3 has a function that is uncertain. Trimming cost V 4 bases and J 7 bases; bases outside gene matches: 7. The CDR3 sequence is 15 residues long. This CDR3 reads CARSRNRDRGEKLFF. CDR3 nucleotide sequence: TGTGCCAGAAGCCGGAACCGGGACAGGGGTGAAAAACTGTTTTTT.

The rearrangement uses TRBV2 and TRBJ2-1; unclear D gene. The germline gives CDR1 SNHLY, CDR2 FYNNEI. This CDR3 spans 18 amino acids. The germline V and J ends were trimmed by 5 bases and 10 bases, with 30 bases remaining between them. Written as DNA, the CDR3 is TGTGCCAGCAGTACCTTATGGCGTCGGAGTCAAGGTACGCCCGAGCAGTTCTTC. As protein: CASSTLWRRSQGTPEQFF.

J is TRBJ1-1 and V is TRBV30; D gene uncertain. Germline CDR1 GTSNPN, CDR2 SVGIG (reference sequence). Trimming removed 0 bases from V and 4 bases from J, with 6 bases in between. The CDR3 is 12 residues long. DNA of the CDR3: TGTGCCTGGAGTGTTACTAGCACTGAAGCTTTCTTT. This codes for CAWSVTSTEAFF.

The chain joins TRBV5-4 to TRBJ2-2; TRBD1 matches at 7 bases. Germline V CDR1 and CDR2: SGHNT, YYREEE (reference sequence). Trimming at V came to 0 bases and at J to 6 bases, leaving 2 bases not matched to a gene. This CDR3 spans 14 amino acids. CDR3 sequence (DNA): TGTGCCAGCAGCTTGGGGCAGGGGGCCGGGGAGCTGTTTTTT. Translated: CASSLGQGAGELFF.

V is TRBV6-4 and J is TRBJ2-2, with D uncertain. Trimming removed 0 bases from V and 5 bases from J, with 4 bases in between. The CDR3 sequence is 13 residues long. Germline CDR1 is MRHNA and CDR2 is SNTAGT. CDR3 in amino acids: CASSDSPTGELFF. CDR3 DNA: TGTGCCAGCAGTGACTCCCCGACCGGGGAGCTGTTTTTT.

The chain uses TRBV4-1 and TRBJ1-2; no clear D gene. Trimming cost V 0 bases and J 8 bases, with 19 bases left between them. The germline gives CDR1 MGHRA, CDR2 YSYEKL. The CDR3 runs 16 residues. CDR3 in DNA: TGCGCCAGCAGCCAAGAATTCGGGGTACCTCTCGACGGCTACACCTTC. Encoded protein: CASSQEFGVPLDGYTF.